Listed here are 22 T cell receptor beta chains from one sample, sequenced in a study of blood T cell repertoires in COVID-19. Libraries were prepared by immunoSEQ multiplex PCR; TCRdb keeps only in-frame clonotypes and omits some of them. The sample includes 60,000 to 85,000 clones, 70% to 90% of them seen just once. Sample: peripheral blood. Receptor source: a man aged 55-75 years with COVID-19, enrolled during active disease.

The chain combines TRBV30 with TRBJ2-4, with TRBD2 identical over 9 bases. There are 14 residues in the CDR3. Unmatched junction bases numbered 2, after V lost 2 bases and J lost 3 bases. Germline CDR1 is GTSNPN and CDR2 is SVGIG (reference sequence). The CDR3 DNA is TGTGCCTGGAGTCCTAGCGGGATCAAAAACATTCAGTACTTC. Amino acid sequence: CAWSPSGIKNIQYF. Using reference TRBV30 and TRBJ2-4 for the parts outside the CDR3, the full variable domain is SQTIHQWPATLVQPVGSPLSLECTVEGTSNPNLYWYRQAAGRGLQLLFYSVGIGQISSEVPQNLSASRPQDRQFILSSKKLLLSDSGFYLCAWSPSGIKNIQYFGAGTRLSVL.

The V call is TRBV9, the J call TRBJ1-3, with D unclear. Trimming stripped 3 bases from V and 3 bases from J, with 16 bases between. This CDR3 spans 16 amino acids. CDR1 is SGDLS and CDR2 is YYNGEE in the germline V gene. CDR3 bases: TGTGCCAGCAGCGCCCCAAGTGGGAGTCGTGGAAACACCATATATTTT. This encodes CASSAPSGSRGNTIYF.

This chain joins TRBV7-3 and TRBJ2-3; D is possibly TRBD2 (6 bases). Trimming shortened V by 3 bases and J by 1 base, and 8 bases separated the two germline ends. There are 14 residues in the CDR3. Germline V gives CDR1 SGHTA, CDR2 FQGTGA. CDR3 in DNA: TGTGCCAGCAGCTTGTGGGAGGGCACAGATACGCAGTATTTT. Translation gives CASSLWEGTDTQYF.

This clone occurred a few times. The rearrangement joins TRBV5-6 to TRBJ2-5, with TRBD2 matching over 8 bases. CDR1 SGHDT and CDR2 YYEEEE come from the germline V gene. CDR3 length equals 14 residues. The trim removed 4 bases at V and 1 base at J, leaving 3 bases unmatched. The CDR3 DNA follows: TGTGCCAGCAGCGTACGGGGGGGCCAAGAGACCCAGTACTTC. It yields the protein CASSVRGGQETQYF. Full variable domain (remainder filled in from reference TRBV5-6 and TRBJ2-5): DAGVTQSPTHLIKTRGQQVTLRCSPKSGHDTVSWYQQALGQGPQFIFQYYEEEERQRGNFPDRFSGHQFPNYSSELNVNALLLGDSALYLCASSVRGGQETQYFGPGTRLLVL.

This rearrangement joins TRBV11-2 to TRBJ2-5, with TRBD2 matching 9 bases. After removal of 0 bases from V and 7 bases from J, the junction contained 0 bases not matched to a gene. CDR1 is SGHAT, CDR2 FQNNGV, per germline. This CDR3 region has 13 residues. CDR3 in amino acids: CASSLETSGTQYF. CDR3 DNA sequence: TGTGCCAGCAGCTTAGAGACTAGCGGGACCCAGTACTTC.

The sample holds a few counts of this clone. The V and J genes are TRBV19 and TRBJ1-5, with TRBD1 identical over 9 bases. CDR1 LNHDA and CDR2 SQIVND come from the germline V gene (reference sequence). V lost 7 bases, J lost 1 base, and 8 bases stayed unmatched. The CDR3 contains 16 residues. CDR3 nucleotides: TGTGCCAGTACTCCAAACAGGGGGCCGAGCAATCAGCCCCAGCATTTT. This gives the protein CASTPNRGPSNQPQHF.

This clone was found once. The chain joins TRBV28 to TRBJ2-7, with TRBD2 matching 11 bases. Trimming took 2 bases from V and 7 from J; bases not matched to a gene: 7. CDR1 is MDHEN, CDR2 SYDVKM, per germline. This CDR3 comprises 15 residues. DNA for the CDR3: TGTGCCAGCAGTTTAGGTAGCGGGGGGGCCCGGGAGCAGTACTTC. It is translated as CASSLGSGGAREQYF.

J is TRBJ1-3 and V is TRBV2; no reliable D call. The length of the CDR3 is 16 residues. The ends were cut back, 0 bases at V and 3 bases at J, with 12 bases in the middle. In germline, CDR1 is SNHLY, CDR2 FYNNEI. For the CDR3, the DNA is TGTGCCAGCAGTGAAGCAGAAGTTCTCGGTGGAAACACCATATATTTT. Amino acid sequence: CASSEAEVLGGNTIYF.

V gene TRBV5-4 combines with J gene TRBJ1-4; no reliable D call. The germline V gene has CDR1 SGHNT and CDR2 YYREEE (reference sequence). CDR3 length equals 14 residues. Deletions cut 0 bases from V and 8 bases from J, with 11 bases between. The CDR3 nucleotides are TGTGCCAGCAGCTTGGACGGGTCGGAGGAAAAACTGTTTTTT. This gives the protein CASSLDGSEEKLFF.

The chain employs TRBV7-3 and TRBJ2-3; 13 bases are a match to TRBD2. The CDR3 totals 16 residues. V was pared by 6 bases and J by 1 base, with 4 bases of the junction left unmatched. CDR1 and CDR2 (germline): SGHTA, FQGTGA. CDR3 in amino acids: CASSTGLAGGTDTQYF. As DNA, the CDR3 is TGTGCCAGCAGTACCGGACTAGCGGGAGGCACAGATACGCAGTATTTT.

The rearrangement joins TRBV9 to TRBJ1-2; D perhaps matches TRBD1 (5 bases). This CDR3 spans 14 amino acids. Germline V gene data show CDR1 as SGDLS and CDR2 as YYNGEE. Trimming cost V 4 bases and J 7 bases, with 17 bases left between them. The CDR3 DNA sequence: TGTGCCAGCAGCCGTGGCAGGGTGGATTTTGGCTACACCTTC. It encodes CASSRGRVDFGYTF.

The gene calls are TRBV10-3 and TRBJ1-1; no clear D. The CDR3 has 13 amino acids. V was pared by 0 bases and J by 4 bases, with 6 bases between. Germline loops: CDR1 ENHRY, CDR2 SYGVKD. CDR3 sequence: CAISESGITEAFF. The CDR3 bases are TGTGCCATCAGTGAGTCGGGCATCACTGAAGCTTTCTTT.

The gene calls are TRBV6-5 and TRBJ2-7; TRBD1 matches at 12 bases. The CDR3 is 16 residues long. The junction had 4 bases not matched to a gene; V was cut back by 2 bases and J by 2 bases. In germline, CDR1 is MNHEY, CDR2 SVGAGI. This CDR3 is CASSYPGQGAAYEQYF. CDR3 bases: TGTGCCAGCAGTTACCCGGGACAGGGGGCGGCCTACGAGCAGTACTTC.

CDR3 protein: CASSSSGGGNYNEQFF. CDR3 in DNA: TGTGCCAGCAGCTCCTCAGGCGGGGGCAACTACAATGAGCAGTTCTTC. The J gene is TRBJ2-1, the V gene TRBV7-3, with a possible D match to TRBD2 (7 bases). Germline-derived CDR1 and CDR2 are SGHTA and FQGTGA. The CDR3 length is 16 residues. Deletions cut 4 bases from V and 3 bases from J, with 16 bases between.

This chain links TRBV5-6 with TRBJ2-3, with 8 nucleotides matching TRBD2. CDR3 length: 17 amino acids. Germline assignment: CDR1 SGHDT and CDR2 YYEEEE. Trimming took 0 bases from V and 2 from J; bases not matched to a gene: 8. The CDR3 protein is CASSLASGGFFTDTQYF. The CDR3 DNA follows: TGTGCCAGCAGCTTGGCGAGCGGGGGTTTCTTCACAGATACGCAGTATTTT.

The J gene is TRBJ1-2, the V gene TRBV3-1 (or the pseudogene TRBV3-2); D gene unclear. V was clipped by 2 bases and J by 6 bases, with 13 bases between them. Per germline, CDR1 LGHDT and CDR2 YNNKEL (reference sequence). The CDR3 is 14 residues long. The CDR3, as DNA: TGTGCCAGCAGCCAAACCCCACGGGTGGATGGCTACACCTTC. This encodes CASSQTPRVDGYTF.

The rearrangement uses TRBV27 and TRBJ1-5; D possibly corresponds to TRBD1 (5 bases). CDR1 is MNHEY, CDR2 SMNVEV, per germline (reference sequence). The CDR3 runs to 15 residues. With 5 bases removed from V and 6 bases from J, the gap between germline ends came to 17 bases. CDR3: CASSPLAGGSQPQHF. The CDR3 bases are TGTGCCAGCAGTCCCCTAGCGGGGGGGAGTCAGCCCCAGCATTTT.

The DNA for the CDR3 is TGTGCCAGTAGTACCGAGGGCGGCTACGGTGAGCAGTTCTTC. This gives the protein CASSTEGGYGEQFF. This chain joins TRBV19 and TRBJ2-1; the D gene is possibly TRBD2 (5 bases). Trimming left V 4 bases short and J 9 bases short, with 16 bases between. Germline CDR1 is LNHDA and CDR2 is SQIVND (reference sequence). CDR3 length: 14 residues.

The rearrangement links TRBV5-1 to TRBJ2-1; TRBD2 matches 8 bases. The ends lost 5 bases at V and 12 bases at J; junction bases unmatched: 10. Germline CDR1 is SGHRS and CDR2 is YFSETQ. This CDR3 has 13 residues. The CDR3 is CASRAVSGEVQFF. CDR3 coding DNA: TGCGCCAGCAGAGCGGTTAGCGGGGAAGTGCAGTTCTTC.

The V gene is TRBV14, the J gene TRBJ2-5; the D is unclear. The germline V gene encodes CDR1 SGHDN and CDR2 FVKESK. This CDR3 spans 15 amino acids. With 1 base removed from V and 4 bases from J, the gap between germline ends came to 13 bases. The CDR3 sequence: CASSQGLSPGETQYF. DNA of the CDR3: TGTGCCAGCAGCCAAGGATTGTCGCCGGGAGAGACCCAGTACTTC.

The CDR3 region is CASSVDRLSSGNTIYF. The CDR3 DNA reads as TGTGCCAGCAGCGTAGACAGGTTAAGCTCTGGAAACACCATATATTTT. The rearrangement links TRBV9 to TRBJ1-3; tentative D call: TRBD1 (5 bases). The CDR3 has 16 amino acids. In germline, CDR1 is SGDLS, CDR2 YYNGEE. V lost 0 bases and J lost 0, with 10 bases in between.

The chain recombines TRBV28 with TRBJ1-1, with TRBD1 matching over 7 bases. V lost 3 bases to trimming and J lost 3 bases; unmatched junction nucleotides: 10. In germline, CDR1 is MDHEN, CDR2 SYDVKM. There are 16 residues in the CDR3. The CDR3 nucleotides are TGTGCCAGCAGTTTGTCTCGGACAGGTGCATACACTGAAGCTTTCTTT. Translated, it gives CASSLSRTGAYTEAFF.